One TCR beta chain is described in this entry. Clones were sequenced by immunoSEQ multiplex PCR, and TCRdb holds only the in-frame ones, with some missing. The sample records 40,000 to 60,000 clones, about 90% being singletons. This sample was taken from a study of control samples from healthy donors and cancer patients. CDR1 and CDR2 (germline): SGHRS, YFSETQ. The CDR3 covers 14 residues. With 4 bases removed from V and 2 bases from J, the gap between germline ends came to 13 bases. The genes are TRBV5-1 and TRBJ2-7; D possibly corresponds to TRBD2 (5 bases). This receptor was taken from a man aged 50 or older with head and neck cancer. The sequenced sample consisted of PBMCs. Here the CDR3 DNA reads TGCGCCAGCAGCCTCGGACTGTCAGCCTACGAGCAGTACTTC. It encodes CASSLGLSAYEQYF. Drawing the rest from reference TRBV5-1 and TRBJ2-7, the complete variable domain is KAGVTQTPRYLIKTRGQQVTLSCSPISGHRSVSWYQQTPGQGLQFLFEYFSETQRNKGNFPGRFSGRQFSNSRSEMNVSTLELGDSALYLCASSLGLSAYEQYFGPGTRLTVT.